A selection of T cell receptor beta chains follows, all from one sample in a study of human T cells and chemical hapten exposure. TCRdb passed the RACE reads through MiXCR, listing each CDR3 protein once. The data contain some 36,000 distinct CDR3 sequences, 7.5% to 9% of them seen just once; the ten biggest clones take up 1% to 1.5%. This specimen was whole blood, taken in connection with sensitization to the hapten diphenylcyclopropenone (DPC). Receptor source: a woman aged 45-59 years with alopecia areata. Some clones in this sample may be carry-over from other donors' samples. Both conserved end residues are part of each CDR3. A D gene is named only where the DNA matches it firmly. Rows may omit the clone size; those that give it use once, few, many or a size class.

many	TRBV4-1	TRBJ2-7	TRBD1	TGCGCCAGCAGCCAACAAACAGGGGAGAGCTACGAGCAGTACTTC	CASSQQTGESYEQYF
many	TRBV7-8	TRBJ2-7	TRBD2	TGTGCCAGCAGCCTAGTAGCGGGAGTAATCAACGAGCAGTACTTC	CASSLVAGVINEQYF
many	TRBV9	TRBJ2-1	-	TGTGCCAGCAGCGCCCACGACAGGATTTACAATGAGCAGTTCTTC	CASSAHDRIYNEQFF
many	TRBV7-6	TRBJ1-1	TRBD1	TGTGCCAGCAGCCTCCGGGACAGGGGGCAGGGTGAAGCTTTCTTT	CASSLRDRGQGEAFF
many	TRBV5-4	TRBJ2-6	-	TGTGCCAGCAGCTTTACAGGCCGTGGGGCCAACGTCCTGACTTTC	CASSFTGRGANVLTF
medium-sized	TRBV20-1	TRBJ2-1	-	TGCAGTGCCCTAGTGTCTGAGCAGTTCTTC	CSALVSEQFF
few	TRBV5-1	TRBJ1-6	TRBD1	TGCGCCAGCGCGATTAGACAGGGGTATAATTCACCCCTCCACTTT	CASAIRQGYNSPLHF
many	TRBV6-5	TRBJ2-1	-	TGTGCCAGCAGTTACAGCCCCCATGGGATGGATGAGCAGTTCTTC	CASSYSPHGMDEQFF
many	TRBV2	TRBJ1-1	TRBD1	TGTGCCAGCACCAAGGACAGGGGAGTGGCGGAAGCTTTCTTT	CASTKDRGVAEAFF
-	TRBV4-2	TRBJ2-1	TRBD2	TGTGCCAGCAGCATTCAGCGGGGTGCCCAATTCTACAATGAGCAGTTCTTC	CASSIQRGAQFYNEQFF
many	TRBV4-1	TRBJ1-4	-	TGCGCCAGCAGCCAATGGGGGCTAGGGAAACTGTTTTTT	CASSQWGLGKLFF
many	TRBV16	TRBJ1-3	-	TGTGCCAGCAGCCAATTCACGTCTGGAAACACCATATATTTT	CASSQFTSGNTIYF
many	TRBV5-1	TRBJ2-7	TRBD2	TGCGCCAGCAGCGGCGCCGGGACTACCGGAGACGAGCAGTACTTC	CASSGAGTTGDEQYF
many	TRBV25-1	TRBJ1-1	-	TGTGCCAGCAGTGAATTTCTGCGACTCACTGAAGCTTTCTTT	CASSEFLRLTEAFF
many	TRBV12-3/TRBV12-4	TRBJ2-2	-	TGTGCCAGCTCTCACCCCGGGGAGCTGTTTTTT	CASSHPGELFF
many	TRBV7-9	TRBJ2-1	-	TGTGCCAGCAGCCTGGACTGGAATGAGCAGTTCTTC	CASSLDWNEQFF
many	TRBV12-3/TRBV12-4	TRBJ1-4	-	TGTGCCAGCGGCCCTAGCCAGGGCGTGTTAGGAAAACTGTTTTTT	CASGPSQGVLGKLFF
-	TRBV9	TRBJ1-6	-	TGTGCCAGCAGCACGGCAGACAGCCAACCCCTCCACTTT	CASSTADSQPLHF
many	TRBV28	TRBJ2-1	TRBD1	TGTGCCAGCAGTTGGGATTCGGGACAGGGCAGGAATGAGCAGTTCTTC	CASSWDSGQGRNEQFF
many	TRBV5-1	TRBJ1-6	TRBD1	TGCGCCAGCACATGGCGGGACAGAGGGAATTCACCCCTCCACTTT	CASTWRDRGNSPLHF
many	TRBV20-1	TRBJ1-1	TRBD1	TGCAGTGCTAGAGCCCCAGGGGGGTCGAACACTGAAGCTTTCTTT	CSARAPGGSNTEAFF
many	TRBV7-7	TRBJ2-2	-	TGTGCTAGCAGCACCCAGGCTGGAGAAGGGACCGGGGAGCTGTTTTTT	CASSTQAGEGTGELFF
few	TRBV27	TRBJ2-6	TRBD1	TGTGCCAGCAGTTTATTTGGGCAGGGGGCGTTAGAGGCCAACGTCCTGACTTTC	CASSLFGQGALEANVLTF
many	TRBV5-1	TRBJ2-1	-	TGCGCCAGCAGCTTAGACGGAGCCTCGAATGAGCAGTTCTTC	CASSLDGASNEQFF
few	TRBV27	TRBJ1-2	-	TGTGCCAGCAGTTTAAAGGGGGAAGGCTACACCTTC	CASSLKGEGYTF
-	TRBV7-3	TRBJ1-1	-	TGTGCCAGCAGCTTAAACTCAGGGGTCACTGAAGCTTTCTTT	CASSLNSGVTEAFF
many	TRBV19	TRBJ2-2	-	TGTGCCAGTACCCCCCCTCGAAACACCGGGGAGCTGTTTTTT	CASTPPRNTGELFF
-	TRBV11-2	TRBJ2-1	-	TGTGCCAGCAGCTTAGACGGACTCAGCTACAATGAGCAGTTCTTC	CASSLDGLSYNEQFF
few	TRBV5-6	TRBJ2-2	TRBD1	TGTGCCAGCAGCCCGCCTTCAGGGGGCGGAGGCGGGGAGCTGTTTTTT	CASSPPSGGGGGELFF
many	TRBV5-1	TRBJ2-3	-	TGCGCCAGCAGCTTGATCCGCGGGGCTGCAGATACGCAGTATTTT	CASSLIRGAADTQYF
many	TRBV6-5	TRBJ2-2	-	TGTGCCAGCACAACGACTAGAAACACCGGGGAGCTGTTTTTT	CASTTTRNTGELFF
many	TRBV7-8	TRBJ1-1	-	TGTGCCAGCAGCTTAGCGTACCGGAACACTGAAGCTTTCTTT	CASSLAYRNTEAFF
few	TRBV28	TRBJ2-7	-	TGTGCCAGCAGCTCCGGGACCAAGAGAAAGTACTTC	CASSSGTKRKYF
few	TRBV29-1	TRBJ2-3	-	TGCAGCGTTGTTGGCGACAGAACCACAGATACGCAGTATTTT	CSVVGDRTTDTQYF
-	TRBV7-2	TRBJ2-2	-	TGTGCCAGCAGCGTTTACAGGGCCGGGGAGCTGTTTTTT	CASSVYRAGELFF
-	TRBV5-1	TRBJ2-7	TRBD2	TGCGCCAGCAGCTCCCGGACTAGCAAGGTCAACGAGCAGTACTTC	CASSSRTSKVNEQYF
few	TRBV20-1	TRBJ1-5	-	TGCAGTGCGGGACGGCTTTGGGGCAATCAGCCCCAGCATTTT	CSAGRLWGNQPQHF
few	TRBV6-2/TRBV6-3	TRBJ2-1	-	TGTGCCAGCGGAACAGCTGGCCCTGAGCAGTTCTTC	CASGTAGPEQFF
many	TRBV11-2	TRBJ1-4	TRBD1	TGTGCCAGCAGCTCTCCGGGACAGGGCGTCCGAAAACTGTTTTTT	CASSSPGQGVRKLFF
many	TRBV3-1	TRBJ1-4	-	TGTGCCAGCAGCCAAGCGAGGCAGGGGAGTGAAAAACTGTTTTTT	CASSQARQGSEKLFF